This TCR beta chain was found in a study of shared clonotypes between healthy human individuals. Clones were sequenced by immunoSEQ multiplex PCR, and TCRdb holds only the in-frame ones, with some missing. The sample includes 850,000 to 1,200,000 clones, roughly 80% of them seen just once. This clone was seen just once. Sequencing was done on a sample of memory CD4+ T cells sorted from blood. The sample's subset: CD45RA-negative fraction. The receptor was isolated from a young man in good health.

The CDR3 nucleotides are TGTGCCAGCAGCTCCGACAGGGCATCTAACTATGGCTACACCTTC. This encodes CASSSDRASNYGYTF. This rearrangement joins TRBV5-6 to TRBJ1-2, with 7 bases matching TRBD1. Germline lookup yields CDR1 SGHDT and CDR2 YYEEEE. CDR3 length: 15 residues. Germline trimming cut 3 bases from V and 0 bases from J; bases unmatched to any gene: 5.